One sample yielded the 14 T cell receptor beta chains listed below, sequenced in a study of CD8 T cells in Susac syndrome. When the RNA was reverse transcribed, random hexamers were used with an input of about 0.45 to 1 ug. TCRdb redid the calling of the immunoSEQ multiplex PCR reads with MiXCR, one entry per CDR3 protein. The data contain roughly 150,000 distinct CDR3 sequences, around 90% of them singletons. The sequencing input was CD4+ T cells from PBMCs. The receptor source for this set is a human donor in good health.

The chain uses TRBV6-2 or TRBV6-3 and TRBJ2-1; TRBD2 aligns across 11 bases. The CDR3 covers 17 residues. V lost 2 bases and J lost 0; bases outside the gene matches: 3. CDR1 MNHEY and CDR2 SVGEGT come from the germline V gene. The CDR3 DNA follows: TGTGCCAGCAGTTACCTAGCGGGGGGTGGCTCCTACAATGAGCAGTTCTTC. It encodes CASSYLAGGGSYNEQFF.

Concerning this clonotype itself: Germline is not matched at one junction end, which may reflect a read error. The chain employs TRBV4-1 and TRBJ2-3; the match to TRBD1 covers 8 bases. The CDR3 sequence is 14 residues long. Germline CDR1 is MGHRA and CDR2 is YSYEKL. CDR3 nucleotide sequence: TGCGCCAGCAGCCAAGATTACGGGACAGGTACGCAGTATTTT. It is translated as CASSQDYGTGTQYF.

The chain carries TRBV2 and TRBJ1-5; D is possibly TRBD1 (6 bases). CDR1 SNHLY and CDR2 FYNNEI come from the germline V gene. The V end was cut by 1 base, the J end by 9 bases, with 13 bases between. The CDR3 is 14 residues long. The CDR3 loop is CASSEENRDGPQHF. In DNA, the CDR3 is TGTGCCAGCAGTGAAGAAAACAGGGATGGGCCCCAGCATTTT.

CDR3 protein: CASSPDRRTMNTEAFF. CDR3 nucleotide sequence: TGTGCCAGCAGCCCCGACAGGAGAACCATGAACACTGAAGCTTTCTTT. J is TRBJ1-1 and V is TRBV12-3 or TRBV12-4, with D perhaps matching TRBD1 (6 bases). V dropped 6 bases and J dropped 0 bases, with 17 bases sitting between them. CDR3 length: 16 amino acids.

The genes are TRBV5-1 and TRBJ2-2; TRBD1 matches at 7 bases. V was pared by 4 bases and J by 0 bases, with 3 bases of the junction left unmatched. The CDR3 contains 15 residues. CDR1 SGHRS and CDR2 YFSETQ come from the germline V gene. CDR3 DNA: TGCGCCAGCAGCCATGGACAGGCGAACACCGGGGAGCTGTTTTTT. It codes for CASSHGQANTGELFF.

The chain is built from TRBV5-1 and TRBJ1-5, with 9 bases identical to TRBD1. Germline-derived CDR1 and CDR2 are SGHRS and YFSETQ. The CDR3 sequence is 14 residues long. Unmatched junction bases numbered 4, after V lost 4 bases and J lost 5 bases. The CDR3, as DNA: TGCGCCAGCAGCCCCGACAGGGGGGATCAGCCCCAGCATTTT. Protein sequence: CASSPDRGDQPQHF.

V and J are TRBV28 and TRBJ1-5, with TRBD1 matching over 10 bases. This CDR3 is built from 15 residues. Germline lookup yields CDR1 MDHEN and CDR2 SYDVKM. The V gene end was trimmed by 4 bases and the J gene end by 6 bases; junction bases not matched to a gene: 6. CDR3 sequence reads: CASSSKGQGRQPQHF. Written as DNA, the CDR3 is TGTGCCAGCAGTTCTAAGGGACAGGGGCGTCAGCCCCAGCATTTT.

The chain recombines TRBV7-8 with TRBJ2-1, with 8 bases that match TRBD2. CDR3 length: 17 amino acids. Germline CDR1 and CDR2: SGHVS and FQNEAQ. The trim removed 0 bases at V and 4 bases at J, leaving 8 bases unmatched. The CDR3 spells CASSLAFGTSGYNEQFF. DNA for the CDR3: TGTGCCAGCAGCTTAGCGTTTGGAACTAGCGGATACAATGAGCAGTTCTTC. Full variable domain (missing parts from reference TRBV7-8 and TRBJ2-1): GAGVSQSPRYKVAKRGQDVALRCDPISGHVSLFWYQQALGQGPEFLTYFQNEAQLDKSGLPSDRFFAERPEGSVSTLKIQRTQQEDSAVYLCASSLAFGTSGYNEQFFGPGTRLTVL.

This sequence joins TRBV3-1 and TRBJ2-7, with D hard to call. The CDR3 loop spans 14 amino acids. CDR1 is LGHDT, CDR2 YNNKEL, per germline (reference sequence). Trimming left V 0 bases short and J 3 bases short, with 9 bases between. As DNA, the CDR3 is TGTGCCAGCAGCCAAGACGGTATCGGCTACGAGCAGTACTTC. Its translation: CASSQDGIGYEQYF.

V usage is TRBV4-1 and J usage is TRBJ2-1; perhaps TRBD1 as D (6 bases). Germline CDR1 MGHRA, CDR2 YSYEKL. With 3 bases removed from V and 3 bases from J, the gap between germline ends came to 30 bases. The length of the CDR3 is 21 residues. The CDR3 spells CASSHRRMRQAPGFYYNEQFF. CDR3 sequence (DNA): TGCGCCAGCAGCCACCGAAGGATGAGACAGGCCCCAGGATTCTACTACAATGAGCAGTTCTTC.

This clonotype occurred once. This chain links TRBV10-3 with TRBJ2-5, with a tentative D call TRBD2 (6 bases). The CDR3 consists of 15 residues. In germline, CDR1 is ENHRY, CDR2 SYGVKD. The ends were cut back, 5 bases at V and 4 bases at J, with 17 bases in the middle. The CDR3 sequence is CAISFDSTGGETQYF. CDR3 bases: TGTGCCATCAGTTTCGACTCCACCGGGGGAGAGACCCAGTACTTC.

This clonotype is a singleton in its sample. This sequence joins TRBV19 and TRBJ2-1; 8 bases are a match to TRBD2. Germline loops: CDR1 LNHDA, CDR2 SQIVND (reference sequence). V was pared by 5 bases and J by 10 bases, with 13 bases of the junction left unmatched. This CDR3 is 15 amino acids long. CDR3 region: CASSSGLAPKGEQFF. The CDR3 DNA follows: TGTGCCAGTAGTTCCGGACTAGCTCCCAAGGGAGAGCAGTTCTTC.

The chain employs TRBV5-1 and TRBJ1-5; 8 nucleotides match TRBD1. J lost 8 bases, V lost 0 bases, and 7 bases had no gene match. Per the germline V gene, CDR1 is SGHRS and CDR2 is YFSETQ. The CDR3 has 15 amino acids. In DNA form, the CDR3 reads TGCGCCAGCAGCTTGGGGACAGGGTCGTACGAGCCCCAGCATTTT. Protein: CASSLGTGSYEPQHF.

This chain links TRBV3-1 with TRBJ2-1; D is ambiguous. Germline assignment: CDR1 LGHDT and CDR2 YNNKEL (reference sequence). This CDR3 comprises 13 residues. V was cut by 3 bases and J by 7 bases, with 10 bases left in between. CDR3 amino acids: CASSQNIQNEQFF. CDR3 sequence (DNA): TGTGCCAGCAGCCAGAATATTCAGAATGAGCAGTTCTTC.